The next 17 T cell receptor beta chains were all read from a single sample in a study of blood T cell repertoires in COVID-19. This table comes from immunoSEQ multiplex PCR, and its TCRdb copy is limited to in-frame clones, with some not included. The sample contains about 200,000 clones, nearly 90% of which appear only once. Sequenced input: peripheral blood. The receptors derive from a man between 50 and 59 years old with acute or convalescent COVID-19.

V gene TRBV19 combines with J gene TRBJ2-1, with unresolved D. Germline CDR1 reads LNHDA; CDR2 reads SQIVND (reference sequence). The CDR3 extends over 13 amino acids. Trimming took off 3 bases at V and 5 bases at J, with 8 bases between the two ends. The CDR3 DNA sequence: TGTGCCAGTAGTATTGGCAAAAACAATGAGCAGTTCTTC. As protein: CASSIGKNNEQFF.

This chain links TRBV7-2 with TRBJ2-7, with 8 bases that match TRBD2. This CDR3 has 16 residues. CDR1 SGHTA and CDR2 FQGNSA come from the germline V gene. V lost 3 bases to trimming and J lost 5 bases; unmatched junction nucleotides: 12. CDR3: CASSLAIGTSRNEQYF. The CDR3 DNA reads TGTGCCAGCAGCTTGGCAATTGGGACTAGTCGGAACGAGCAGTACTTC.

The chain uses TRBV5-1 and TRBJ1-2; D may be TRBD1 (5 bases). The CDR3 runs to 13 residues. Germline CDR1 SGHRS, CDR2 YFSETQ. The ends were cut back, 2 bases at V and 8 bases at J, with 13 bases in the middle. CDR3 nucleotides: TGCGCCAGCAGCTTCACGGGGGAGGGCGGCTACACCTTC. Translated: CASSFTGEGGYTF.

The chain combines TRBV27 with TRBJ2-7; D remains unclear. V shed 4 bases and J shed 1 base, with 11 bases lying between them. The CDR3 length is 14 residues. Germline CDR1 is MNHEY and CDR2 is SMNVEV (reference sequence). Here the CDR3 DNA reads TGTGCCAGCAGTTCCCCGACATCGTCCTACGAGCAGTACTTC. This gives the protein CASSSPTSSYEQYF.

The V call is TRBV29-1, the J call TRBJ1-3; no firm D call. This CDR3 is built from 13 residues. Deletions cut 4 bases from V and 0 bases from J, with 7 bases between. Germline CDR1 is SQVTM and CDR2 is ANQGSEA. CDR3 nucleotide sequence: TGCAGCGTTGTGGAGAGCTCTGGAAACACCATATATTTT. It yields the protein CSVVESSGNTIYF.

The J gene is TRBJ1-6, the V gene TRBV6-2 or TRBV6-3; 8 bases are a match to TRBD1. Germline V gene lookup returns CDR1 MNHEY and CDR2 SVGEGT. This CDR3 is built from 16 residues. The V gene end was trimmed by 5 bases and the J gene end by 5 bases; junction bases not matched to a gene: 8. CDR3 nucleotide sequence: TGTGCCAGCAGTCGACGCAGGGGGCCGGATAATTCACCCCTCCACTTT. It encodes CASSRRRGPDNSPLHF.

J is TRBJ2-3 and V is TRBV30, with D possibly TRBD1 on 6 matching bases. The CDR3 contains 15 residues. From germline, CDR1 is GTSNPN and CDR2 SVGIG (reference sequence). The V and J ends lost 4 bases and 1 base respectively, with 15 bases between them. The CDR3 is CAWTTGSSGTDTQYF. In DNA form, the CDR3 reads TGTGCCTGGACGACAGGCTCAAGTGGCACAGATACGCAGTATTTT. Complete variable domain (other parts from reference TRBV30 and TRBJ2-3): SQTIHQWPATLVQPVGSPLSLECTVEGTSNPNLYWYRQAAGRGLQLLFYSVGIGQISSEVPQNLSASRPQDRQFILSSKKLLLSDSGFYLCAWTTGSSGTDTQYFGPGTRLTVL.

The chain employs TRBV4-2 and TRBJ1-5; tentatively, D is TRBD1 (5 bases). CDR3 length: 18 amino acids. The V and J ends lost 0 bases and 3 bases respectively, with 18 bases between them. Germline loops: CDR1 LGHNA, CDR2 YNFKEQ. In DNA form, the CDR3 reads TGTGCCAGCAGCCAAGAGGCAGGGATAGGGCAATACAATCAGCCCCAGCATTTT. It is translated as CASSQEAGIGQYNQPQHF.

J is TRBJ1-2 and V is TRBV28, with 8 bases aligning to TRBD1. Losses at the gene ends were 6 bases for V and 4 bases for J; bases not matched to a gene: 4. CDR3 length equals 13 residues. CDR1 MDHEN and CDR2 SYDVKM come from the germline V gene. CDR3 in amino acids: CASSFGQGYGYTF. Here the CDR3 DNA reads TGTGCCAGCAGCTTTGGACAGGGCTATGGCTACACCTTC.

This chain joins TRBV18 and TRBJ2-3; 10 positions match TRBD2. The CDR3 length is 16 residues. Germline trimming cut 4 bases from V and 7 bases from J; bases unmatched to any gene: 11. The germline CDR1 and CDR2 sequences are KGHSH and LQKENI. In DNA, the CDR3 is TGTGCCAGCTCACGGGAGATTAGCGGGGGGTCCAATACGCAGTATTTT. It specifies CASSREISGGSNTQYF.

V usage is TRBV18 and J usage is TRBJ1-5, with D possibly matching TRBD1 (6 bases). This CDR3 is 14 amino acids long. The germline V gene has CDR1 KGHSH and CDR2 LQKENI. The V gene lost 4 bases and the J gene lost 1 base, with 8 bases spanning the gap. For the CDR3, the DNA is TGTGCCAGCTCACTAGGACAGAGCAATCAGCCCCAGCATTTT. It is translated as CASSLGQSNQPQHF.

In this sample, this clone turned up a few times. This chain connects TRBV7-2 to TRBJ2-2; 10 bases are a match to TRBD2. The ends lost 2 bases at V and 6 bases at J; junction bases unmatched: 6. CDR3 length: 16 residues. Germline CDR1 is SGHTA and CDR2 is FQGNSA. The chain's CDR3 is CASSLLLAGASGELFF. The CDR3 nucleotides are TGTGCCAGCAGCTTATTGCTAGCGGGGGCCTCCGGGGAGCTGTTTTTT.

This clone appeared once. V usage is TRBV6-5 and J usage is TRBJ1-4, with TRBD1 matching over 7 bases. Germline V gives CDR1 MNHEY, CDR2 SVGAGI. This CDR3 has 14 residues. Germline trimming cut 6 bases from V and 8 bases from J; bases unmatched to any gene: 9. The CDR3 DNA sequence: TGTGCCAGCAGCCAACCGGGACAGTCGGAAAAACTGTTTTTT. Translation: CASSQPGQSEKLFF.

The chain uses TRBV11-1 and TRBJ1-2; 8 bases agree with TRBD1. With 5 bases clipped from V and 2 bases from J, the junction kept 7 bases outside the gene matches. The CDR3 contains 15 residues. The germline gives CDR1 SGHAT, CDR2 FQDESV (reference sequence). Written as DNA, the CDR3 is TGTGCCAGCAGCCCTCAGACAGGGGCGAACTATGGCTACACCTTC. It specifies CASSPQTGANYGYTF.

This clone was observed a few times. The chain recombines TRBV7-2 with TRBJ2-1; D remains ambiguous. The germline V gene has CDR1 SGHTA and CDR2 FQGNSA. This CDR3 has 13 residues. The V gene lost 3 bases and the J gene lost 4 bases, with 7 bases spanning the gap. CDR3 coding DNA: TGTGCCAGCAGCTTTAATCAGTACAATGAGCAGTTCTTC. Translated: CASSFNQYNEQFF.

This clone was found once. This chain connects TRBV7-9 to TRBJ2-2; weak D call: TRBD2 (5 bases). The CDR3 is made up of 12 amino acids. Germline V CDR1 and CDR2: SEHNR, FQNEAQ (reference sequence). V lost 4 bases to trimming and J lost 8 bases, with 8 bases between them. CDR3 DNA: TGTGCCAGCAGCTCCTGGAGGGGGGAGCTGTTTTTT. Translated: CASSSWRGELFF. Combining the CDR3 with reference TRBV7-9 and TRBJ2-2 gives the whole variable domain DTGVSQNPRHKITKRGQNVTFRCDPISEHNRLYWYRQTLGQGPEFLTYFQNEAQLEKSRLLSDRFSAERPKGSFSTLEIQRTEQGDSAMYLCASSSWRGELFFGEGSRLTVL.

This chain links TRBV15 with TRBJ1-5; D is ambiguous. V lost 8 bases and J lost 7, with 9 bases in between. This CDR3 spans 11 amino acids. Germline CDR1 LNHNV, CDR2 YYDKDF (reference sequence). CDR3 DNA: TGTGCCACCCCGGGTATACAGCCCCAGCATTTT. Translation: CATPGIQPQHF.